A selection of T cell receptor beta chains follows, all from one sample in a study of blood T cells in healthy people across ages. TCRdb ran MiXCR on the 5' RACE reads and lists one entry per CDR3 protein. The sample holds roughly 1,700,000 distinct CDR3 sequences, roughly 30% seen once. Sequencing input: blood. The receptors originated from a woman aged 30 to 39 in good health. The CDR3 runs from the conserved cysteine through the conserved F or W. A D gene is named only where the DNA matches it firmly. Clone size is not always given. Where it is, it says once, few, many or a class for expanded clones.

>.|.|TRBV29-1|TRBJ2-1
TGCAGCGTTGTGGACTGGAGCTCCTACAATGAGCAGTTCTTC
CSVVDWSSYNEQFF
>.|.|TRBV6-5|TRBJ2-3
TGTGCCAGCAAGTGGGGCAGCCTAACAGATACGCAGTATTTT
CASKWGSLTDTQYF
>.|.|TRBV7-2|TRBJ1-3
TGTGCCAGCACCCAACCCCGGGGGCACTCTGGAAACACCATATATTTT
CASTQPRGHSGNTIYF
>.|few|TRBV5-1|TRBJ1-1
TGCGCCAGCAGCCGCGTCCCGGGACGGGACACTGAAGCTTTCTTT
CASSRVPGRDTEAFF
>TRBD2|.|TRBV9|TRBJ2-5
TGTGCCAGCACCCTGGGACTAGCGGCGGAGACCCAGTACTTC
CASTLGLAAETQYF
>.|.|TRBV4-1|TRBJ2-4
TGCGCCAGCAGCCTTTTTCCTGACCGGGAAGGGGACATTCAGTACTTC
CASSLFPDREGDIQYF
>.|.|TRBV10-3|TRBJ2-3
TGTGCCATCAGTGAGCCAGGGTCTGGGGCCACAGATACGCAGTATTTT
CAISEPGSGATDTQYF
>TRBD1|few|TRBV30|TRBJ2-5
TGTGCCTGGAGGTACCCCGGGACAGGGATTAAGACCCAGTACTTC
CAWRYPGTGIKTQYF
>TRBD1|.|TRBV20-1|TRBJ2-3
TGCAGTGCTAGAGACCAACTTTATAAGACAGGGAGAGGAGATACGCAGTATTTT
CSARDQLYKTGRGDTQYF
>.|.|TRBV6-2/TRBV6-3|TRBJ1-2
TGTGCCAGCATTCCAGACGGGACGGGTGGCTACACCTTC
CASIPDGTGGYTF
>TRBD2|many|TRBV20-1|TRBJ2-7
TGCAGTGGTTTTACTAGCGGGGCCTACGAGCAGTACTTC
CSGFTSGAYEQYF
>.|few|TRBV6-5|TRBJ2-7
TGTGCCAGCAGTTACGGCCGGGCCTTCTCCTACGAGCAGTACTTC
CASSYGRAFSYEQYF
>.|.|TRBV14|TRBJ2-3
TGTGCCAGCAGCTCGGGACAATTCACAGATACGCAGTATTTT
CASSSGQFTDTQYF
>.|few|TRBV7-7|TRBJ2-1
TGTGCCAGCAGCCCTACCGCCACAGGTTCCTACAATGAGCAGTTCTTC
CASSPTATGSYNEQFF
>TRBD2|many|TRBV12-3/TRBV12-4|TRBJ2-7
TGTGCCAGCAGTCCCGGGACTAGCGGGGGTGGCGAGCAGTACTTC
CASSPGTSGGGEQYF
>.|few|TRBV6-5|TRBJ1-5
TGTGCCAGCAGTTCGGTTTACGGGGGGGGGCTCCAGCCCCAGCATTTT
CASSSVYGGGLQPQHF
>TRBD2|.|TRBV12-3/TRBV12-4|TRBJ2-7
TGTGCCAGCAGCCTATTGGGAGGGAGGGACTACGAGCAGTACTTC
CASSLLGGRDYEQYF
>TRBD1|many|TRBV29-1|TRBJ2-3
TGCAGCGTTGCGGGACAGGGGTCAGATACGCAGTATTTT
CSVAGQGSDTQYF
>.|few|TRBV5-1|TRBJ2-3
TGCGCCAGCAGCCTTCTGCTTAGCGAGGGAGATACGCAGTATTTT
CASSLLLSEGDTQYF
>.|many|TRBV5-1|TRBJ2-1
TGCGCCAGCAGCTTGGATCCAGGTATATCCTACAATGAGCAGTTCTTC
CASSLDPGISYNEQFF
>.|.|TRBV10-3|TRBJ1-1
TGTGCCATCAGTGAGTTTACCGGGGGAAAGACTGAAGCTTTCTTT
CAISEFTGGKTEAFF
>.|few|TRBV29-1|TRBJ2-3
TGCAGCGGCCGAGGACGCTTCACAGATACGCAGTATTTT
CSGRGRFTDTQYF